This section outlines one T cell receptor (beta chain) sequence together with its context. The record originates from a study of T cell changes during pregnancy in multiple sclerosis. Method: immunoSEQ multiplex PCR; TCRdb's copy keeps in-frame clones and lacks some. The sample gives approximately 130,000 clones, about 95% of which show up once; 0.44% is in the top ten. Germline V lookup: CDR1 SNHLY, CDR2 FYNNEI. The CDR3 extends over 14 amino acids. The J segment lost 3 bases and the V segment lost 5 bases, leaving 2 bases of the junction unmatched. The chain is built from TRBV2 and TRBJ2-2, with 8 bases matching TRBD2. Sequences were derived from peripheral blood, sampled after pregnancy. This clonotype was sampled from a female donor with multiple sclerosis, enrolled in a pregnancy study. The CDR3 is CASSRLAYTGELFF. The CDR3 DNA sequence: TGTGCCAGCAGTCGACTAGCGTACACCGGGGAGCTGTTTTTT.